The rows below give T cell receptor beta chains drawn from one sample of a study of CD8 T cells in ankylosing spondylitis. TCRdb fed the 5' RACE reads into MiXCR, producing one record per CDR3 protein. The sample consists of roughly 220,000 distinct CDR3 sequences, roughly a tenth of them appearing once. The specimen was blood, either unsorted or a sorted T cell fraction (not recorded which). The origin of the receptors is a male donor with ankylosing spondylitis or in good health (not recorded which). Both conserved end residues are part of each CDR3. D genes are given only for firm matches. For some rows the clone size is stated as once, few or many, or as a class when expanded; others skip it.

clone size: many
J gene: TRBJ2-4
D gene: .
V gene: TRBV14
CDR3 DNA: TGTGCCAGCAGCCAAGTCCAGACAGGCAAAAACATTCAGTACTTC
CDR3 protein: CASSQVQTGKNIQYF

clone size: .
J gene: TRBJ2-7
D gene: .
V gene: TRBV5-1
CDR3 DNA: TGCGCCAGCAGCTGGACGTCGGAACCCTACGAGCAGTACTTC
CDR3 protein: CASSWTSEPYEQYF

clone size: many
J gene: TRBJ2-1
D gene: TRBD2
V gene: TRBV11-1
CDR3 DNA: TGTGCCAGCAGCTTAGAGCCGCCAACTAGCGGGGGGGCCGGCGAGCAGTTCTTC
CDR3 protein: CASSLEPPTSGGAGEQFF

clone size: few
J gene: TRBJ2-5
D gene: TRBD1
V gene: TRBV20-1
CDR3 DNA: TGCAGTGCTCGGACAGGGGGGAGACTAGAGACCCAGTACTTC
CDR3 protein: CSARTGGRLETQYF

clone size: many
J gene: TRBJ2-1
D gene: .
V gene: TRBV27
CDR3 DNA: TGTGCCAGCAGTTTATCGTCTCGTACGGACAATGAGCAGTTCTTC
CDR3 protein: CASSLSSRTDNEQFF

clone size: many
J gene: TRBJ2-7
D gene: TRBD1
V gene: TRBV7-9
CDR3 DNA: TGTGCCAGCAGCTTTACGGGGACAGCCTTGCAGTACTTC
CDR3 protein: CASSFTGTALQYF

clone size: many
J gene: TRBJ2-7
D gene: TRBD2
V gene: TRBV7-3
CDR3 DNA: TGTGCCAGCAGCGCGGGACTAGGCTACGAGCAGTACTTC
CDR3 protein: CASSAGLGYEQYF

clone size: many
J gene: TRBJ2-7
D gene: TRBD1
V gene: TRBV10-3
CDR3 DNA: TGTGCCATCAGTGAAGACAGGGAAGTCAACGAGCAGTACTTC
CDR3 protein: CAISEDREVNEQYF

clone size: few
J gene: TRBJ2-3
D gene: TRBD2
V gene: TRBV30
CDR3 DNA: TGTGCCTGGAGGGGACTAGCGAGCACAGATACGCAGTATTTT
CDR3 protein: CAWRGLASTDTQYF

clone size: many
J gene: TRBJ1-6
D gene: TRBD1
V gene: TRBV6-4
CDR3 DNA: TGTGCCAGCAGTGAAGAGGGGACAGGGGTCGGTGGGTCACCCCTCCACTTT
CDR3 protein: CASSEEGTGVGGSPLHF

clone size: many
J gene: TRBJ2-1
D gene: TRBD2
V gene: TRBV7-3
CDR3 DNA: TGTGCCAGCAGCGCTCCCGGGACTAGCGGGGGGGACAATGAGCAGTTCTTC
CDR3 protein: CASSAPGTSGGDNEQFF

clone size: many
J gene: TRBJ2-3
D gene: .
V gene: TRBV12-3/TRBV12-4
CDR3 DNA: TGTGCCAGCAGGTCTACAGGGTTGGAAAGCACAGATACGCAGTATTTT
CDR3 protein: CASRSTGLESTDTQYF

clone size: many
J gene: TRBJ2-7
D gene: .
V gene: TRBV5-1
CDR3 DNA: TGCGCCAGCAGCTTCCGTTCGAGTCCTTCGCCCTCCGAGCAGTACTTC
CDR3 protein: CASSFRSSPSPSEQYF

clone size: many
J gene: TRBJ1-4
D gene: TRBD1
V gene: TRBV3-1
CDR3 DNA: TGTGCCAGCAGCCCCGGGACAGGGGCGAATGAAAAACTGTTTTTT
CDR3 protein: CASSPGTGANEKLFF

clone size: many
J gene: TRBJ2-1
D gene: TRBD2
V gene: TRBV20-1
CDR3 DNA: TGCAGTGCTAGGGCCCCTGGACTAGCGGGGAGTTACAATGAGCAGTTCTTC
CDR3 protein: CSARAPGLAGSYNEQFF

clone size: many
J gene: TRBJ2-1
D gene: .
V gene: TRBV14
CDR3 DNA: TGTGCCAGCAGCCAAGGGCAGGGGTACAATGAGCAGTTCTTC
CDR3 protein: CASSQGQGYNEQFF

clone size: many
J gene: TRBJ2-1
D gene: .
V gene: TRBV7-9
CDR3 DNA: TGTGCCAGCTCCCCGGGCGTCGCGGATGAGCAGTTCTTC
CDR3 protein: CASSPGVADEQFF

clone size: .
J gene: TRBJ1-2
D gene: TRBD1
V gene: TRBV9
CDR3 DNA: TGTGCCAGCAGCGGGGGACAGGGGAGTGACTATGGCTACACCTTC
CDR3 protein: CASSGGQGSDYGYTF

clone size: many
J gene: TRBJ2-5
D gene: TRBD1
V gene: TRBV10-3
CDR3 DNA: TGTGCCGTATCCGGGACAGGGGAGGAGACCCAGTACTTC
CDR3 protein: CAVSGTGEETQYF

clone size: .
J gene: TRBJ2-6
D gene: TRBD1
V gene: TRBV9
CDR3 DNA: TGTGCCAGCAGCGTAAACGACAGGGCGGCCGCTGGGGCCAACGTCCTGACTTTC
CDR3 protein: CASSVNDRAAAGANVLTF

clone size: many
J gene: TRBJ2-1
D gene: .
V gene: TRBV6-1
CDR3 DNA: TGTGCCAGCAATAGGGGGGCCTCCTACAATGAGCAGTTCTTC
CDR3 protein: CASNRGASYNEQFF

clone size: many
J gene: TRBJ1-2
D gene: .
V gene: TRBV7-2
CDR3 DNA: TGTGCCAGCAGCTCCCCGGCCGGTGGGTCCCCTGACTATGGCTACACCTTC
CDR3 protein: CASSSPAGGSPDYGYTF

clone size: .
J gene: TRBJ1-4
D gene: .
V gene: TRBV7-6
CDR3 DNA: TGTGCCAGCAGCCCCGAGACGGCAGAAAAACTGTTTTTT
CDR3 protein: CASSPETAEKLFF

clone size: few
J gene: TRBJ2-1
D gene: TRBD2
V gene: TRBV20-1
CDR3 DNA: TGCAGTGCTACGACTAGCGGGGGGGCGTATGAGCAGTTCTTC
CDR3 protein: CSATTSGGAYEQFF

clone size: few
J gene: TRBJ2-7
D gene: TRBD1
V gene: TRBV7-2
CDR3 DNA: TGTGCCAGCAGCTTACCGACAGGGTTAGCCGAGCAGTACTTC
CDR3 protein: CASSLPTGLAEQYF

clone size: many
J gene: TRBJ1-1
D gene: TRBD1
V gene: TRBV7-2
CDR3 DNA: TGTGCCAGCAGCCCACAGGGGAGGGCGAACACTGAAGCTTTCTTT
CDR3 protein: CASSPQGRANTEAFF

clone size: few
J gene: TRBJ2-5
D gene: TRBD1
V gene: TRBV20-1
CDR3 DNA: TGCAGTGCACCTCGGACAGGGCAAGAGACCCAGTACTTC
CDR3 protein: CSAPRTGQETQYF

clone size: many
J gene: TRBJ2-1
D gene: .
V gene: TRBV28
CDR3 DNA: TGTGCCAGCAGTTTCTCCCTACTCGACAGGTCCTACAATGAGCAGTTCTTC
CDR3 protein: CASSFSLLDRSYNEQFF

clone size: few
J gene: TRBJ2-2
D gene: .
V gene: TRBV3-1
CDR3 DNA: TGTGCCAGCAGCCAATTCGGGACTGGCGCGCTGTTTTTT
CDR3 protein: CASSQFGTGALFF

clone size: few
J gene: TRBJ2-7
D gene: .
V gene: TRBV18
CDR3 DNA: TGTGCCAGCTCACTGGGACTTAACTACGAGCAGTACTTC
CDR3 protein: CASSLGLNYEQYF

clone size: many
J gene: TRBJ2-3
D gene: TRBD1
V gene: TRBV9
CDR3 DNA: TGTGCCAGCAGCATGCGACAGGGTCCTGGCACAGATACGCAGTATTTT
CDR3 protein: CASSMRQGPGTDTQYF

clone size: many
J gene: TRBJ1-4
D gene: TRBD1
V gene: TRBV7-8
CDR3 DNA: TGTGCCAGCAGCACCGGACAGGGGGCTAGGGAAAAACTGTTTTTT
CDR3 protein: CASSTGQGAREKLFF

clone size: many
J gene: TRBJ2-3
D gene: .
V gene: TRBV28
CDR3 DNA: TGTGCCAGTGGCCTGACAGCAATCACAGATACGCAGTATTTT
CDR3 protein: CASGLTAITDTQYF

clone size: many
J gene: TRBJ1-5
D gene: .
V gene: TRBV10-3
CDR3 DNA: TGTGCCATCAGTGAGTCAACCCAGGGCGGGGGCAATCAGCCCCAGCATTTT
CDR3 protein: CAISESTQGGGNQPQHF

clone size: many
J gene: TRBJ1-6
D gene: .
V gene: TRBV7-2
CDR3 DNA: TGTGCCAGCAGCTTAGAGGGGGGCGCAAATAATTCACCCCTCCACTTT
CDR3 protein: CASSLEGGANNSPLHF

clone size: .
J gene: TRBJ2-7
D gene: .
V gene: TRBV28
CDR3 DNA: TGTGCCAGCAGTTTACCACCGTTCTACGAGCAGTACTTC
CDR3 protein: CASSLPPFYEQYF

clone size: many
J gene: TRBJ1-2
D gene: .
V gene: TRBV20-1
CDR3 DNA: TGCAGTGCTAGCACGGCGGGGGGCTACACCTTC
CDR3 protein: CSASTAGGYTF

clone size: .
J gene: TRBJ2-7
D gene: TRBD1
V gene: TRBV7-9
CDR3 DNA: TGTGCCAGCAGCTTAGGGACAGGGGGCATGGACGAGCAGTACTTC
CDR3 protein: CASSLGTGGMDEQYF

clone size: .
J gene: TRBJ2-7
D gene: TRBD1
V gene: TRBV20-1
CDR3 DNA: TGCAGTGCAACAGACAGGGCTTGGGAGCAGTACTTC
CDR3 protein: CSATDRAWEQYF

clone size: many
J gene: TRBJ1-4
D gene: .
V gene: TRBV29-1
CDR3 DNA: TGCAGCGTTGAGGAGGGGGGAAATGAAAAACTGTTTTTT
CDR3 protein: CSVEEGGNEKLFF

clone size: few
J gene: TRBJ2-2
D gene: .
V gene: TRBV28
CDR3 DNA: TGTGCCAGCAGTTTAGCAGGGGATTGGACCGGGGAGCTGTTTTTT
CDR3 protein: CASSLAGDWTGELFF

clone size: few
J gene: TRBJ2-3
D gene: TRBD2
V gene: TRBV3-1
CDR3 DNA: TGTGCCAGCAGCCAAAACCTAGCGGGCACAGATACGCAGTATTTT
CDR3 protein: CASSQNLAGTDTQYF

clone size: many
J gene: TRBJ1-1
D gene: .
V gene: TRBV7-6
CDR3 DNA: TGTGCCAGCAGCTTATCAAATGGCCGTGAAGCTTTCTTT
CDR3 protein: CASSLSNGREAFF

clone size: .
J gene: TRBJ2-2
D gene: TRBD2
V gene: TRBV11-2
CDR3 DNA: TGTGCCAGCAGCTTTCCGACTAGCGGGGGGGCTGCCACCGGGGAGCTGTTTTTT
CDR3 protein: CASSFPTSGGAATGELFF

clone size: .
J gene: TRBJ2-1
D gene: TRBD2
V gene: TRBV7-6
CDR3 DNA: TGTGCCAGCAGCTTCAGGGCGCCCGAGCGGGGCAATGAGCAGTTCTTC
CDR3 protein: CASSFRAPERGNEQFF

clone size: many
J gene: TRBJ1-2
D gene: .
V gene: TRBV6-6
CDR3 DNA: TGTGCCAGCAGTTACTCAGGGGAAGGCTACACCTTC
CDR3 protein: CASSYSGEGYTF

clone size: .
J gene: TRBJ2-6
D gene: .
V gene: TRBV20-1
CDR3 DNA: TGCAGTGCCCTACCAGGACGGTCGGGGAGGACCGTCCTGACTTTC
CDR3 protein: CSALPGRSGRTVLTF

clone size: many
J gene: TRBJ2-1
D gene: TRBD1
V gene: TRBV29-1
CDR3 DNA: TGCAGCGTTGAAGGGACAGGCGATTACAATGAGCAGTTCTTC
CDR3 protein: CSVEGTGDYNEQFF

clone size: many
J gene: TRBJ2-1
D gene: .
V gene: TRBV24-1
CDR3 DNA: TGTGCCACCAGAGGGTACAATGAGCAGTTCTTC
CDR3 protein: CATRGYNEQFF

clone size: many
J gene: TRBJ1-1
D gene: .
V gene: TRBV5-1
CDR3 DNA: TGCGCCAGCAGCACCCATACCCCGATTGTGAACACTGAAGCTTTCTTT
CDR3 protein: CASSTHTPIVNTEAFF

clone size: few
J gene: TRBJ1-2
D gene: TRBD1
V gene: TRBV18
CDR3 DNA: TGTGCCAGCTCAGACAGGGGAGGCTATGGCTACACCTTC
CDR3 protein: CASSDRGGYGYTF

clone size: many
J gene: TRBJ2-1
D gene: .
V gene: TRBV27
CDR3 DNA: TGTGCCAGCAGTTATACAGGACCGGCTGAGGGCTACAATGAGCAGTTCTTC
CDR3 protein: CASSYTGPAEGYNEQFF